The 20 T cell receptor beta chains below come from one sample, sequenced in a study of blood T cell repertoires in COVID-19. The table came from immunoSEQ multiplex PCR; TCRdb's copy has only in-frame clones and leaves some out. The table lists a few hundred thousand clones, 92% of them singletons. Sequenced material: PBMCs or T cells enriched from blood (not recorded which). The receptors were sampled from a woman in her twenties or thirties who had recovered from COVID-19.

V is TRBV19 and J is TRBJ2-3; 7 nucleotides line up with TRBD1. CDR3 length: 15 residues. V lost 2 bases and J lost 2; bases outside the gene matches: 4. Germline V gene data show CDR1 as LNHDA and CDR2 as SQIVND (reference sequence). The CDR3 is CASSISRGLTDTQYF. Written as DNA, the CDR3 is TGTGCCAGTAGTATATCTAGGGGGCTCACAGATACGCAGTATTTT.

The CDR3 DNA sequence: TGTGCCAGCAGCCAAATCCGGGCGGGCTATGGCTACACCTTC. Translated: CASSQIRAGYGYTF. This chain joins TRBV3-1 (or the pseudogene TRBV3-2) and TRBJ1-2; no clear D. The CDR3 is made up of 14 amino acids. V was clipped by 2 bases and J by 4 bases, with 11 bases between them. Germline V gene sequence: CDR1 LGHDT, CDR2 YNNKEL (reference sequence).

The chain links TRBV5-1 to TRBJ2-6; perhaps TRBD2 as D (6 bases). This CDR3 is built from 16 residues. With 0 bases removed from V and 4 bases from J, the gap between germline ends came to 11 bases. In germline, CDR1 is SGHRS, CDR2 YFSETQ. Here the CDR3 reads CASSLVPGVGANVLTF. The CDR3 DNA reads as TGCGCCAGCAGCTTGGTCCCGGGGGTCGGGGCCAACGTCCTGACTTTC.

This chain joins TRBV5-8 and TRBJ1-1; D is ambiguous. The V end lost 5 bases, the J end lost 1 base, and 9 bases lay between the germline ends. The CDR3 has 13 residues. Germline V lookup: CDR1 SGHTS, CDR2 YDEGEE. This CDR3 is CASRAVTNTEAFF. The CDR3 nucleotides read TGTGCCAGCAGGGCGGTTACGAACACTGAAGCTTTCTTT.

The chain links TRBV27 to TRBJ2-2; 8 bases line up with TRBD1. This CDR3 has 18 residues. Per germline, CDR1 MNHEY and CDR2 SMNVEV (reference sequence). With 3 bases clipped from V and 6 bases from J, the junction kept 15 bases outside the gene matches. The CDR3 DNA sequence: TGTGCCAGCAGTTTGATGAGGACAGGGCTCCAACATGCCGGGGAGCTGTTTTTT. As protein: CASSLMRTGLQHAGELFF.

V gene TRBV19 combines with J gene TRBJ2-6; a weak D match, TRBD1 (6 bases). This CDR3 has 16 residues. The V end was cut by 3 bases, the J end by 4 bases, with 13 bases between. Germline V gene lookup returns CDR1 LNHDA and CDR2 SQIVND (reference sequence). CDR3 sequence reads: CASSIRQGYGANVLTF. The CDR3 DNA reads TGTGCCAGTAGTATCAGGCAGGGGTACGGGGCCAACGTCCTGACTTTC.

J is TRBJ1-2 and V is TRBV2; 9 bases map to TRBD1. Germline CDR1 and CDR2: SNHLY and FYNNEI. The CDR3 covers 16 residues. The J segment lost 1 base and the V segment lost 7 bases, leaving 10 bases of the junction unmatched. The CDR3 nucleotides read TGTGCCAGCATTAGGACAGGGGCGCACGGTAACTATGGCTACACCTTC. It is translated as CASIRTGAHGNYGYTF.

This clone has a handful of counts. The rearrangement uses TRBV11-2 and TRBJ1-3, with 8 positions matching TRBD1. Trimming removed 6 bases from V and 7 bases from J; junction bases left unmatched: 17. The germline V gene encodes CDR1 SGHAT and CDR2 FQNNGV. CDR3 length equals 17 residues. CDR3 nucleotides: TGTGCCAGCAGAAGCGGTGGGGCGACAGGGGCGGCGAACACCATATATTTT. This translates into CASRSGGATGAANTIYF.

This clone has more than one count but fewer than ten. The CDR3 DNA is TGTGCCAGCAGTTCACAGGGGAACTATGGCTACACCTTC. This sequence encodes CASSSQGNYGYTF. The chain uses TRBV12-3 or TRBV12-4 and TRBJ1-2; 7 bases map to TRBD1. CDR3 length equals 13 residues. V shed 4 bases and J 2 bases; nucleotides not matched to a gene: 1.

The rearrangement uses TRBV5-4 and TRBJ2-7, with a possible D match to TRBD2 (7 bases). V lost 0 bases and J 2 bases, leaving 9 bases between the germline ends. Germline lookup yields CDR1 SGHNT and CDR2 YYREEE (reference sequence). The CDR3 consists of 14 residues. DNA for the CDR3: TGTGCCAGCAGCTTGGCGGGGGGCCCCTACGAGCAGTACTTC. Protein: CASSLAGGPYEQYF.

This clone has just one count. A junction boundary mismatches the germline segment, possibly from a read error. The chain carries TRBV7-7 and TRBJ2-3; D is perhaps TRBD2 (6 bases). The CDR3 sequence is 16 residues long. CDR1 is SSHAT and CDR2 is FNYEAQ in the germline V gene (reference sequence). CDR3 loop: CASSLGVRGNTDTQYF. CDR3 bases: TGTGCTAGCAGCTTAGGGGTTCGGGGGAACACAGATACGCAGTATTTT.

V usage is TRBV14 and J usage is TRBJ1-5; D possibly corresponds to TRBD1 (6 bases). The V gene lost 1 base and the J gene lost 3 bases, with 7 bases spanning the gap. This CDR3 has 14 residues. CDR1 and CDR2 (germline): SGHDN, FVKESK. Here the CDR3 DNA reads TGTGCCAGCAGCCAAGGGGGGCCCAATCAGCCCCAGCATTTT. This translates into CASSQGGPNQPQHF.

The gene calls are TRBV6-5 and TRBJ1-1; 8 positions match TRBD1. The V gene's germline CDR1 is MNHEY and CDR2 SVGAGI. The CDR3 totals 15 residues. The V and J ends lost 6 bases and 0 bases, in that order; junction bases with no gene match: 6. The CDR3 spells CASRRQGIMNTEAFF. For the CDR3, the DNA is TGTGCCAGCAGACGACAGGGGATAATGAACACTGAAGCTTTCTTT.

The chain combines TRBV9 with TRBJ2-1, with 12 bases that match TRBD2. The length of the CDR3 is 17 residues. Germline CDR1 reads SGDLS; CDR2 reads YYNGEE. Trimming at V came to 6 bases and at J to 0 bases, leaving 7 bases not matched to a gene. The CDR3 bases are TGTGCCAGCACCACTAGCGGGGGGTCGAGCTCCTACAATGAGCAGTTCTTC. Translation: CASTTSGGSSSYNEQFF.

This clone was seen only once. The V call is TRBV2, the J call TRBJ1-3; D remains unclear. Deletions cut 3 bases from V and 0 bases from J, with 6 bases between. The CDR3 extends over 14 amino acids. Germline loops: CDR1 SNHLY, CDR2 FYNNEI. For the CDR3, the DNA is TGTGCCAGCAGTGATGAGTCCTCTGGAAACACCATATATTTT. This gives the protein CASSDESSGNTIYF.

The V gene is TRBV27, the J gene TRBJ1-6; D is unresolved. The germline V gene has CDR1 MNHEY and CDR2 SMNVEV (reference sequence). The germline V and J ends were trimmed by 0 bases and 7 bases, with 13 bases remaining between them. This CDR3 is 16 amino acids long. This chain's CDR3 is CASSLSWSPRNSPLHF. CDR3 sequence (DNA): TGTGCCAGCAGTTTATCGTGGTCCCCGCGGAATTCACCCCTCCACTTT.

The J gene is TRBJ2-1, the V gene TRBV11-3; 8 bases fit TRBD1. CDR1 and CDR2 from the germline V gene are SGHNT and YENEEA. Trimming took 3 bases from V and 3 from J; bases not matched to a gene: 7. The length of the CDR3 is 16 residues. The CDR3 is CASSFEQGGYYNEQFF. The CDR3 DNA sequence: TGTGCCAGCAGCTTCGAACAGGGGGGTTACTACAATGAGCAGTTCTTC.

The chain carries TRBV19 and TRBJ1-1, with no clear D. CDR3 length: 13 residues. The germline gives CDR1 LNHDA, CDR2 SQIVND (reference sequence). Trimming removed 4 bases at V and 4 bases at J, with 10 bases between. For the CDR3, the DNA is TGTGCCAGTAGTAAGGACTTGTTCACTGAAGCTTTCTTT. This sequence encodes CASSKDLFTEAFF.

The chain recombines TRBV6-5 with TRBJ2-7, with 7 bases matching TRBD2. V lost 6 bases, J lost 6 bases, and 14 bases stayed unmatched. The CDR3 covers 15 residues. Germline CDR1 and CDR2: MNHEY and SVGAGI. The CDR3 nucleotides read TGTGCCAGCAGCCCCAGCGGGGACCTACTAGGCGAGCAGTACTTC. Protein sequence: CASSPSGDLLGEQYF.

This chain's CDR3 is CASTDEGTEAFF. DNA of the CDR3: TGTGCCAGCACCGACGAGGGAACTGAAGCTTTCTTT. The chain uses TRBV7-9 and TRBJ1-1; unclear D gene. This CDR3 spans 12 amino acids. Germline CDR1 and CDR2: SEHNR and FQNEAQ (reference sequence). Trimming took 7 bases from V and 5 from J, leaving 11 bases between them.